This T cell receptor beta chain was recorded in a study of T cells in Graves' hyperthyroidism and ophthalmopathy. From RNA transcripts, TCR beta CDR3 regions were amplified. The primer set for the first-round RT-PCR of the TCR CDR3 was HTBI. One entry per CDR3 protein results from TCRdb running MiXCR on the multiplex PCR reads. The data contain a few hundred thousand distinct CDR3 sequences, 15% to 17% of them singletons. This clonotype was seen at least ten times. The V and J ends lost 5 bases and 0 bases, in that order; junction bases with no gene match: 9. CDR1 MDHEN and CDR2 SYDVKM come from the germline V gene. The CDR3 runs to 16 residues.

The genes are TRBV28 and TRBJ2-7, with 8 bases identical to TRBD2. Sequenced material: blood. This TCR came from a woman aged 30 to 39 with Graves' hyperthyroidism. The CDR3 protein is CASSPSGSGSSYEQYF. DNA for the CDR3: TGTGCCAGCAGTCCCTCGGGGAGCGGGAGCTCCTACGAGCAGTACTTC.